This T cell receptor beta chain was captured by sequencing in a study of shared clonotypes between healthy human individuals. The germline gives CDR1 SGDLS, CDR2 YYNGEE. The CDR3 covers 16 residues. V lost 0 bases and J lost 4; bases outside the gene matches: 6. Concerning this clone: Antigen unknown.

Notes on the study in general: Clonotype sharing among the donors was expected to vary with sequencing depth.

Profiling relied on immunoSEQ multiplex PCR, and the TCRdb table lists in-frame clones only, not all of them. Of fewer than 650,000 clones in the sample, about 79% were seen once. The chain employs TRBV9 and TRBJ1-1; 10 bases fit TRBD1. The source of this sequence is a woman aged 40-49 years in good health. Some clones in this sample may be carry-over from other donors' samples. The sequencing sample was made of PBMCs. The CDR3 reads CASSVDAGQGITEAFF. The DNA for the CDR3 is TGTGCCAGCAGCGTAGATGCGGGACAGGGGATCACTGAAGCTTTCTTT. The full variable domain, rest sourced from reference TRBV9 and TRBJ1-1, is DSGVTQTPKHLITATGQRVTLRCSPRSGDLSVYWYQQSLDQGLQFLIQYYNGEERAKGNILERFSAQQFPDLHSELNLSSLELGDSALYFCASSVDAGQGITEAFFGQGTRLTVV.